The 24 T cell receptor beta chains reported below all come from one sample, sequenced in a study of cytomegalovirus exposure and HLA in healthy donors. The repertoire was sequenced with immunoSEQ multiplex PCR; TCRdb's copy has only in-frame clones and lacks some. The table shows over 150,000 clones, with around 84% occurring only once. The source material was PBMCs. The source is a human donor in good health.

The chain recombines TRBV7-2 with TRBJ2-3, with 8 bases matching TRBD1. This CDR3 spans 16 amino acids. With V trimmed by 5 bases and J by 2 bases, 9 bases remained unmatched. Germline CDR1 SGHTA, CDR2 FQGNSA. CDR3 sequence reads: CASSTQDRGYTDTQYF. The CDR3 region has the DNA TGTGCCAGCAGCACACAAGACAGGGGATACACAGATACGCAGTATTTT.

This chain joins TRBV27 and TRBJ2-1; 9 nucleotides agree with TRBD2. Germline V gives CDR1 MNHEY, CDR2 SMNVEV (reference sequence). The CDR3 is 13 residues long. With V trimmed by 3 bases and J by 7 bases, 1 base remained unmatched. Here the CDR3 reads CASSLSGGNEQFF. CDR3 DNA sequence: TGTGCCAGCAGTTTGAGCGGGGGGAATGAGCAGTTCTTC.

This clone turned up a few times. The chain joins TRBV25-1 to TRBJ2-7; 7 bases fit TRBD2. V shed 7 bases, J shed 9 bases, and the junction held 9 bases outside the gene matches. The CDR3 extends over 12 amino acids. The germline V gene encodes CDR1 MGHDK and CDR2 SYGVNS. In DNA form, the CDR3 reads TGTGCCAGCACCAGCGGGACGGGGGTGCAGTACTTC. It encodes CASTSGTGVQYF.

The chain combines TRBV4-3 with TRBJ2-5; 10 positions match TRBD1. The CDR3 has 14 residues. Per germline, CDR1 LGHNA and CDR2 YSLEER. V was pared by 4 bases and J by 11 bases, with 10 bases of the junction left unmatched. The CDR3 coding sequence is TGCGCCAGCAGCCGAACCGGGACAGGGGTCGGTCAGTACTTC. Residues: CASSRTGTGVGQYF.

This clone showed up just once. The CDR3 reads CSTGRDTEAFF. Written as DNA, the CDR3 is TGCAGTACGGGGAGGGACACTGAAGCTTTCTTT. V is TRBV20-1 and J is TRBJ1-1; D gene uncertain. Looked up from germline, CDR1 is DFQATT and CDR2 is SNEGSKA (reference sequence). The V gene lost 8 bases and the J gene lost 3 bases, with 10 bases spanning the gap. The CDR3 totals 11 residues.

This clone was observed once. This sequence joins TRBV9 and TRBJ2-1; 14 nucleotides line up with TRBD2. The CDR3 sequence is 20 residues long. The germline gives CDR1 SGDLS, CDR2 YYNGEE. Trimming removed 3 bases from V and 0 bases from J; junction bases left unmatched: 11. In DNA, the CDR3 is TGTGCCAGCAGCGAAACCTCTGGACTAGCGGGGGGCAGCTCCTACAATGAGCAGTTCTTC. Protein product: CASSETSGLAGGSSYNEQFF.

This clone was recorded once. V gene TRBV5-1 combines with J gene TRBJ1-1; the match to TRBD1 covers 7 bases. The CDR3 has 13 residues. Germline lookup yields CDR1 SGHRS and CDR2 YFSETQ. V shed 4 bases, J shed 3 bases, and the junction held 3 bases outside the gene matches. The CDR3: CASSRTGDTEAFF. Here the CDR3 DNA reads TGCGCCAGCAGCCGGACAGGTGACACTGAAGCTTTCTTT.

V and J are TRBV7-3 and TRBJ2-1, with 11 bases that match TRBD2. The V and J ends lost 5 bases and 9 bases, in that order; junction bases with no gene match: 9. This CDR3 spans 15 amino acids. Germline CDR1 reads SGHTA; CDR2 reads FQGTGA. In nucleotides, the CDR3 is TGTGCCAGCAGCACGACTAGCGGGGAGAGGGTTGAGCAGTTCTTC. Protein product: CASSTTSGERVEQFF.

This clone was counted a few times. The gene calls are TRBV10-3 and TRBJ2-7, with TRBD1 matching 7 bases. The CDR3 is 14 residues long. Germline assignment: CDR1 ENHRY and CDR2 SYGVKD. V dropped 5 bases and J dropped 1; count of bases not matched to a gene: 5. The CDR3 spells CAISNGQASYEQYF. The CDR3, as DNA: TGTGCCATCAGTAACGGACAGGCGTCCTACGAGCAGTACTTC.

The rearrangement uses TRBV9 and TRBJ2-1; 9 bases agree with TRBD1. The germline V gene has CDR1 SGDLS and CDR2 YYNGEE. Trimming removed 0 bases from V and 7 bases from J; junction bases left unmatched: 8. The CDR3 contains 16 residues. The CDR3 protein is CASSVEDRGALNEQFF. CDR3 bases: TGTGCCAGCAGCGTAGAGGACAGGGGAGCCTTAAATGAGCAGTTCTTC.

The CDR3 loop is CASSDDRGNTEAFF. The CDR3 nucleotides are TGTGCCAGCAGTGACGACAGGGGGAACACTGAAGCTTTCTTT. The chain recombines TRBV25-1 with TRBJ1-1, with TRBD1 identical over 8 bases. The CDR3 spans 14 residues. CDR1 MGHDK and CDR2 SYGVNS come from the germline V gene. J lost 1 base, V lost 3 bases, and 1 base had no gene match. The variable domain in full, with the rest retrieved from reference TRBV25-1 and TRBJ1-1, is EADIYQTPRYLVIGTGKKITLECSQTMGHDKMYWYQQDPGMELHLIHYSYGVNSTEKGDLSSESTVSRIRTEHFPLTLESARPSHTSQYLCASSDDRGNTEAFFGQGTRLTVV.

The rearrangement links TRBV9 to TRBJ1-1; D is perhaps TRBD1 (6 bases). The germline V gene encodes CDR1 SGDLS and CDR2 YYNGEE. The ends were cut back, 3 bases at V and 3 bases at J, with 9 bases in the middle. The CDR3 contains 13 residues. CDR3 residues: CASSAQGHTEAFF. CDR3 bases: TGTGCCAGCAGCGCTCAGGGGCACACTGAAGCTTTCTTT.

This clone was observed a few times. The CDR3: CASSPRQGSETQYF. The CDR3 nucleotides are TGTGCCAGCAGCCCGCGACAGGGAAGCGAGACCCAGTACTTC. This chain uses TRBV7-6 with TRBJ2-5; 7 nucleotides line up with TRBD1. Trimming removed 5 bases from V and 5 bases from J; junction bases left unmatched: 8. CDR1 and CDR2 from the germline V gene are SGHVS and FNYEAQ. CDR3 size: 14 residues.

The chain links TRBV28 to TRBJ1-6; D is perhaps TRBD1 (5 bases). Germline V CDR1 and CDR2: MDHEN, SYDVKM. The CDR3 spans 16 residues. V was cut by 11 bases and J by 4 bases, with 21 bases left in between. The chain's CDR3 is CAATNQGGLYNSPLHF. The CDR3 DNA sequence: TGTGCCGCAACAAACCAGGGAGGTTTGTATAATTCACCCCTCCACTTT.

V is TRBV6-1 and J is TRBJ2-7; D is undetermined. In germline, CDR1 is MNHNS, CDR2 SASEGT. The CDR3 runs to 14 residues. Trimming shortened V by 3 bases and J by 6 bases, and 15 bases separated the two germline ends. The CDR3 bases are TGTGCCAGCAGTGACGGCAGAAGCTCAGGCGAGCAGTACTTC. Translating gives CASSDGRSSGEQYF.

This sequence joins TRBV15 and TRBJ1-4, with 7 bases identical to TRBD1. With V trimmed by 2 bases and J by 6 bases, 9 bases remained unmatched. The CDR3 loop spans 16 amino acids. Germline-derived CDR1 and CDR2 are LNHNV and YYDKDF (reference sequence). The chain's CDR3 is CATSRRSGTEDEKLFF. The CDR3 DNA follows: TGTGCCACCAGCAGACGTTCTGGGACAGAGGATGAAAAACTGTTTTTT.

V is TRBV29-1 and J is TRBJ2-3; the D gene is possibly TRBD1 (6 bases). This CDR3 contains 14 residues. Germline CDR1 SQVTM, CDR2 ANQGSEA. V was shortened by 3 bases and J by 1 base, with 11 bases between the two germline ends. The CDR3 loop is CSVETGRRTDTQYF. The CDR3 nucleotides are TGCAGCGTTGAGACAGGCCGCCGCACAGATACGCAGTATTTT.

The chain combines TRBV14 with TRBJ2-5; D is uncertain. V lost 3 bases to trimming and J lost 4 bases, with 6 bases between them. Germline V gene data show CDR1 as SGHDN and CDR2 as FVKESK. This CDR3 comprises 12 residues. The chain's CDR3 is CASSQQAETQYF. In DNA, the CDR3 is TGTGCCAGCAGCCAGCAGGCAGAGACCCAGTACTTC.

This clone was seen more than once but under ten times. The genes are TRBV2 and TRBJ2-7; the match to TRBD2 covers 11 bases. The V segment lost 8 bases and the J segment 7 bases; nucleotides outside the gene matches: 4. CDR3 length: 12 residues. Germline CDR1 and CDR2: SNHLY and FYNNEI. In DNA form, the CDR3 reads TGTGCCAGCCAAAGACTAGCGGGAGAGCAGTACTTC. This translates into CASQRLAGEQYF.

The chain joins TRBV27 to TRBJ2-5; 8 bases agree with TRBD2. The CDR3 covers 15 residues. V lost 0 bases and J lost 4; bases outside the gene matches: 4. The germline V gene encodes CDR1 MNHEY and CDR2 SMNVEV (reference sequence). Here the CDR3 DNA reads TGTGCCAGCAGTTTATCCGGACTAGCCGGAGAGACCCAGTACTTC. Amino acid sequence: CASSLSGLAGETQYF.

V usage is TRBV6-5 and J usage is TRBJ2-2; D is possibly TRBD2 (5 bases). There are 15 residues in the CDR3. Germline values: CDR1 MNHEY, CDR2 SVGAGI. The V end lost 4 bases, the J end lost 4 bases, and 13 bases lay between the germline ends. The CDR3 coding sequence is TGTGCCAGCAGTTTACTAGGACCATCCACCGGGGAGCTGTTTTTT. Amino acid sequence: CASSLLGPSTGELFF.

V gene TRBV20-1 combines with J gene TRBJ1-2, with no clear D. The CDR3 is made up of 11 amino acids. Germline CDR1 is DFQATT and CDR2 is SNEGSKA (reference sequence). The CDR3 is CRAGSNYGYTF. Here the CDR3 DNA reads TGCAGGGCCGGGAGTAACTATGGCTACACCTTC.

J is TRBJ2-5 and V is TRBV7-2; 13 bases are a match to TRBD2. Germline V gene sequence: CDR1 SGHTA, CDR2 FQGNSA. Losses at the gene ends were 7 bases for V and 5 bases for J; bases not matched to a gene: 4. The CDR3 loop spans 14 amino acids. In nucleotides, the CDR3 is TGTGCCAGCAATGCACTAGCGGGGGGGGAGACCCAGTACTTC. It yields the protein CASNALAGGETQYF.

This clone has only one observation. The chain carries TRBV29-1 and TRBJ2-5, with 7 bases aligning to TRBD1. CDR1 and CDR2 (germline): SQVTM, ANQGSEA. Trimming removed 7 bases from V and 4 bases from J; junction bases left unmatched: 9. There are 13 residues in the CDR3. Written as DNA, the CDR3 is TGCAGCGGTGAGACAGGGTTTGGAGAGACCCAGTACTTC. It is translated as CSGETGFGETQYF.